A selection of T cell receptor beta chains follows, all from one sample in a study of T-cell memory formation after mild COVID-19. TCRdb redid the calling of the 5' RACE reads with MiXCR, one entry per CDR3 protein. The table includes fewer than 250,000 distinct CDR3 sequences, about 10% detected once. The sequencing sample was made of PBMCs or a T cell subset sorted from them (not recorded which). These receptors came from a man aged 18 to 30 who had mild COVID-19 (a few samples of this study predate the infection). Cell type and time point are not known. CDR3s include the opening cysteine and the closing phenylalanine or tryptophan. D genes are given only for firm matches. Size tells how often a clone was seen (once, few, many) or the class of an expanded clone, and some rows leave it out.

TGTGCCAGCAGCTTAGTTGGGGGCGAGGGACAGTATTTT	CASSLVGGEGQYF	-	few	13	TRBV7-9	TRBJ2-3
TGTGCCAGCAGCTTACTAGCGGGAACCTACGAGCAGTACTTC	CASSLLAGTYEQYF	TRBD2	-	14	TRBV7-2	TRBJ2-7
TGCGCCAGCAGCGTGACAGGGGGCGAGGATACGCAGTATTTT	CASSVTGGEDTQYF	TRBD1	few	14	TRBV5-1	TRBJ2-3
TGTGCCAGCAGCCCACACGGGGGGGGGCGGGGAGAGCAGTTCTTC	CASSPHGGGRGEQFF	TRBD2	few	15	TRBV28	TRBJ2-1
TGTGCCAGCCTCGCGCGAGGGGGGGGATCCTACAATGAGCAGTTCTTC	CASLARGGGSYNEQFF	-	-	16	TRBV18	TRBJ2-1
TGTGCCAGCAGTTACTCGGGGGGATTGGATACGCAGTATTTT	CASSYSGGLDTQYF	-	-	14	TRBV6-5	TRBJ2-3
TGCAGTGCCGACAGGTTGAACACTGAAGCTTTCTTT	CSADRLNTEAFF	-	-	12	TRBV20-1	TRBJ1-1
TGTGCCAGCAGCTTAGCGGTTCAGGGTAATTCACCCCTCCACTTT	CASSLAVQGNSPLHF	-	few	15	TRBV11-2	TRBJ1-6
TGCGCCAGCAGTGAAGGGGGAAGGCGTGAGCAGTTCTTC	CASSEGGRREQFF	-	few	13	TRBV10-1	TRBJ2-1
TGCGCCAGCAGTCACCGGGACAGGGGGTCGTTTGGTGGTGAAGCTTTCTTT	CASSHRDRGSFGGEAFF	TRBD1	-	17	TRBV23-1	TRBJ1-1
TGTGCCAGCAGCTATAACTCCGGACTGGCCCTCGGGGATACGCAGTATTTT	CASSYNSGLALGDTQYF	-	few	17	TRBV7-3	TRBJ2-3
TGTGCCAGCAGCTTAGCGTCCCTCGGGGTTGGGTACGAAAAACTGTTTTTT	CASSLASLGVGYEKLFF	-	few	17	TRBV7-9	TRBJ1-4
TGTGCCAGCAGTTTCGAGCGGGGGGCAGAGACCCAGTACTTC	CASSFERGAETQYF	TRBD2	few	14	TRBV12-3/TRBV12-4	TRBJ2-5
TGTGCCAGCAGCTTAGAGGGCGGCCACACAGATACGCAGTATTTT	CASSLEGGHTDTQYF	-	many	15	TRBV7-2	TRBJ2-3
TGTGCCAGCAGCGGGGGACCAGGATGGACCGGGGAGCTGTTTTTT	CASSGGPGWTGELFF	-	few	15	TRBV9	TRBJ2-2
TGTGCCAGCAGTTACTCGTGGAGCCTCTCTGGAAACACCATATATTTT	CASSYSWSLSGNTIYF	-	few	16	TRBV6-5	TRBJ1-3
TGTGCCAGCAGCACAGGGAGGGCCCCGGACACTGAAGCTTTCTTT	CASSTGRAPDTEAFF	-	few	15	TRBV3-1	TRBJ1-1
TGTGCCAGCAATATAAAAACCCTAGGTACCGGGGAGCTGTTTTTT	CASNIKTLGTGELFF	-	-	15	TRBV6-2/TRBV6-3	TRBJ2-2
TGCGCCAGCAGCCAAGGCTCTTGGACAGGGGATGGGGGGGAGCAGTTCTTC	CASSQGSWTGDGGEQFF	TRBD1	-	17	TRBV4-3	TRBJ2-1
TGTGCCAGCAGCTTAGATGTCAGGGCGTGGGACATTCAGTACTTC	CASSLDVRAWDIQYF	-	-	15	TRBV7-3	TRBJ2-4
TGCAGTGCTAGCCAGGGCTATGGCTACACCTTC	CSASQGYGYTF	-	-	11	TRBV20-1	TRBJ1-2
TGCGCCAGCAGCTTCCGCAGAAACACCGGGGAGCTGTTTTTT	CASSFRRNTGELFF	-	few	14	TRBV5-1	TRBJ2-2
TGTGCCAGCGAGAGGACAGGGAGGGGATACGAGCAGTACTTC	CASERTGRGYEQYF	-	few	14	TRBV27	TRBJ2-7
TGCAGTGCTAGTTCCCCCCTTTCTGGGGCCAACGTCCTGACTTTC	CSASSPLSGANVLTF	-	-	15	TRBV20-1	TRBJ2-6
TGTGCCAGCACAGGAGGGTATAGCTCCTACAATGAGCAGTTCTTC	CASTGGYSSYNEQFF	-	-	15	TRBV11-2	TRBJ2-1
TGTGCCAGCTCACCGTCCAGCGGGGGGGAAAATGAGCAGTTCTTC	CASSPSSGGENEQFF	TRBD2	many	15	TRBV18	TRBJ2-1
TGTGCCAGTAGTAGCTACGGACAGTCCCTGAGGGAGCAGTACTTC	CASSSYGQSLREQYF	-	-	15	TRBV19	TRBJ2-7
TGTGCCAGCAGTCAAGATCTCAGGAAAGACAGGGGCACCTACAATGAGCAGTTCTTC	CASSQDLRKDRGTYNEQFF	TRBD1	few	19	TRBV6-5	TRBJ2-1
TGTGCCAGCAGCTTCCAGGGATCCAGCAATGAGCAGTTCTTC	CASSFQGSSNEQFF	-	many	14	TRBV7-2	TRBJ2-1
TGTGCCAGCAGCAAGGGCGGGATTAGCACAGATACGCAGTATTTT	CASSKGGISTDTQYF	-	-	15	TRBV7-6	TRBJ2-3
TGTGCCAGCAGTTTGCAGGGCTCGGAGGGCCCGAGGGGCTACACCTTC	CASSLQGSEGPRGYTF	-	-	16	TRBV28	TRBJ1-2
TGTGCCAGCAGCCGGGGGGACAGCCGGACCGGGGAGCTGTTTTTT	CASSRGDSRTGELFF	-	-	15	TRBV7-2	TRBJ2-2
TGTGCCAGCAGCTCCCAGACTAGCGGCTACAATGAGCAGTTCTTC	CASSSQTSGYNEQFF	TRBD2	few	15	TRBV7-2	TRBJ2-1
TGTGCCAGCACCGCAGGGACTTCACAAGAGACCCAGTACTTC	CASTAGTSQETQYF	-	-	14	TRBV3-1	TRBJ2-5
TGCGCCAGCAGCGCCGGGGGTGCCAATCAGCCCCAGCATTTT	CASSAGGANQPQHF	-	few	14	TRBV5-1	TRBJ1-5
TGCGCCAGCAGCTTGGCATCTAACTATGGCTACACCTTC	CASSLASNYGYTF	-	few	13	TRBV5-1	TRBJ1-2
TGTGCCAGCAGCCAATCAGCTTCCGAGCAGTTCTTC	CASSQSASEQFF	-	-	12	TRBV7-2	TRBJ2-1
TGTGCCAGCAGCCTCCCGGACAGGGGGATCGCCGGGGAGCTGTTTTTT	CASSLPDRGIAGELFF	TRBD1	many	16	TRBV7-6	TRBJ2-2
TGTGCGATCCCTGGGACAAACGGAAACACCATATATTTT	CAIPGTNGNTIYF	-	-	13	TRBV10-3	TRBJ1-3
TGTGCCATCAGTGGATTGACTAGCGGATACAATGAGCAGTTCTTC	CAISGLTSGYNEQFF	TRBD2	few	15	TRBV10-3	TRBJ2-1
TGCGCCAGCAGCCAGCTGGTGGGGGATAGCAATCAGCCCCAGCATTTT	CASSQLVGDSNQPQHF	-	-	16	TRBV4-3	TRBJ1-5
TGCAGTGCTAGGCTAGCGGGGGGGCCTTGGGAGACCCAGTACTTC	CSARLAGGPWETQYF	TRBD2	-	15	TRBV20-1	TRBJ2-5
TGCAGTCCCAGTGGGGGGCAGGGCAATGAGCAGTTCTTC	CSPSGGQGNEQFF	-	-	13	TRBV20-1	TRBJ2-1
TGTGCCAGCAGAACGGAGGGGCCTAATGAAAAACTGTTTTTT	CASRTEGPNEKLFF	-	-	14	TRBV3-1	TRBJ1-4